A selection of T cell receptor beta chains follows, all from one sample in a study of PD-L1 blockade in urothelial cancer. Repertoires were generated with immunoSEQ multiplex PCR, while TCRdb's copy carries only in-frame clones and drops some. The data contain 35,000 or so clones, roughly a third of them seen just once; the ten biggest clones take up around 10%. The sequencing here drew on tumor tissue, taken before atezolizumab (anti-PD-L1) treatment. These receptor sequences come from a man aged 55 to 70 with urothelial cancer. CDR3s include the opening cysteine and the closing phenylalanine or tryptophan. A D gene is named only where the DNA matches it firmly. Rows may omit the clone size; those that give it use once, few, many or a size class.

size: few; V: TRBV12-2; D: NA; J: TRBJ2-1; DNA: TGTGCAAGTCGCTTAGCTTGGGGGGGAGGCTACAATGAGCAGTTCTTC; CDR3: CASRLAWGGGYNEQFF
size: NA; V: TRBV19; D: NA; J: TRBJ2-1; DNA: TGTGCCAGTAGTATTCTCTGGAAGGATCTCTCCTACAATGAGCAGTTCTTC; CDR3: CASSILWKDLSYNEQFF
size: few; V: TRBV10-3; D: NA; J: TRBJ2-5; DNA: TGTGCCATCAGTGAGTCGATATCGGCGGTGCGAGGGGAGAGAGGCGAGACCCAGTACTTC; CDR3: CAISESISAVRGERGETQYF
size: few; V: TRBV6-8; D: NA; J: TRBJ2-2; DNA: TGTGCCATCAGCCCCGCCACCGGGGAGCTGTTTTTT; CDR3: CAISPATGELFF
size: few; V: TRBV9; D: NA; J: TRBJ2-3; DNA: TGTGCCAGTTCAGCAAGCACAGATACGCAGTATTTT; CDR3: CASSASTDTQYF
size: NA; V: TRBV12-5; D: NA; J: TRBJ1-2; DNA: TGTGCTAGTGGCTTCGTAGGGGGAGATGGCTACACCTTC; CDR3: CASGFVGGDGYTF
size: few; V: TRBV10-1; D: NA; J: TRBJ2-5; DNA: TGCGCCAGCAGTGGGGACCCCCCGGGGACCCAGTACTTC; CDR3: CASSGDPPGTQYF
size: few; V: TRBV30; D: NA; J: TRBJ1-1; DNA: TGTGCCTGTTTCGGGGGGGTGAACACTGAAGCTTTCTTT; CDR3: CACFGGVNTEAFF
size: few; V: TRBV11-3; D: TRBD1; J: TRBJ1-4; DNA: TGTGCCAGCAGCCAGGACAGGGGGACTAATGAAAAACTGTTTTTT; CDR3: CASSQDRGTNEKLFF
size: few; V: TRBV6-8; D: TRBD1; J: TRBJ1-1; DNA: TGTGCCAGCAGTTACGGAGGCAGGGGGCGCGGATACACTGAAGCTTTCTTT; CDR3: CASSYGGRGRGYTEAFF
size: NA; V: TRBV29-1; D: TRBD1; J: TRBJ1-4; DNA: TGCAGCGTCCTTGGACAGGGTAAAGAAAAACTGTTTTTT; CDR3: CSVLGQGKEKLFF
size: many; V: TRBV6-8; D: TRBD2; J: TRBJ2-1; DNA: TGTGCCAGCAGCCGTAGCGGGACGTTCTACAATGAGCAGTTCTTC; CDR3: CASSRSGTFYNEQFF
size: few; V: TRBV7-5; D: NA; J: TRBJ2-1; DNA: TGTGCCAGCAGCCGAGGACTAGCGGGGCGAAATGAGCAGTTCTTC; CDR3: CASSRGLAGRNEQFF
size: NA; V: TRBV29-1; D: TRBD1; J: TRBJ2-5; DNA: TGCAGCGCTGGACAGGGCAGGGAGACCCAGTACTTC; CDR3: CSAGQGRETQYF
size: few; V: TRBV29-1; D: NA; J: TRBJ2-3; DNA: TGCAGCGTCTCTAGGGGAGGCGATACGCAGTATTTT; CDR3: CSVSRGGDTQYF
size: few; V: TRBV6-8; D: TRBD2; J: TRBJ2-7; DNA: TGTGCCACCCAGAGGACTAGCGGGAGGTACGAGCAGTACTTC; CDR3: CATQRTSGRYEQYF
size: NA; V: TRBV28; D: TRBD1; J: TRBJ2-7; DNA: TGTGCCAGCAGGTCGACAGGGTTATACTACGAGCAGTACTTC; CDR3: CASRSTGLYYEQYF
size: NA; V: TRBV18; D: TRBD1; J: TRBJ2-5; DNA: TGTGCCAGCTCACAGGGGGCCGGGGAGACCCAGTACTTC; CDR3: CASSQGAGETQYF
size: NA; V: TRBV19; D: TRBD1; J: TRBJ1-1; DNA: TGTGCCAGTAGTACCGGACAGGTACGGTCTGAAGCTTTCTTT; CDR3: CASSTGQVRSEAFF
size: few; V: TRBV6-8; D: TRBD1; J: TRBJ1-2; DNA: TGTGCCAGCAGTTACGCGGGACAGTCAGTCGGTGGCTACACCTTC; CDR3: CASSYAGQSVGGYTF
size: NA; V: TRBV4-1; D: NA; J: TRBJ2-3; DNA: TGCGCCAGCAGCCAGGACGGAGGGGGCACAGATACGCAGTATTTT; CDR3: CASSQDGGGTDTQYF
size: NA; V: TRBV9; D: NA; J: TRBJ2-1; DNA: TGTGCCAGCAGCCCGCGCCCGAATGAGCAGTTCTTC; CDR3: CASSPRPNEQFF
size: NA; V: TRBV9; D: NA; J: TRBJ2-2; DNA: TGTGCCAGCAGTTTCGTCAGGGTGGGCACCGGGGAGCTGTTTTTT; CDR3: CASSFVRVGTGELFF
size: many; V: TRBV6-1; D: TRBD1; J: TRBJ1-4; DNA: TGTGCCAGCAGTGAAGCTCATAGGTCACAGGGGGACACGCCAGAAATAACTAATGAAAAACTGTTTTTT; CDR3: CASSEAHRSQGDTPEITNEKLFF
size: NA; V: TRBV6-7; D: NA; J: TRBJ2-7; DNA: TGTGCCAGCAGCCATACTGCAGGGAACGAGCAGTACTTC; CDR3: CASSHTAGNEQYF
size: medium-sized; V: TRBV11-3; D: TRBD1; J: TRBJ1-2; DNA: TGTGCCAGCAGCTTACAGGGGGCTAACTATGGCTACACCTTC; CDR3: CASSLQGANYGYTF
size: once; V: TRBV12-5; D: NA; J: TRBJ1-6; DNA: TGTGCTAGTGGTTTGGCCTTCGAACAGGGCGGGAGAAATTCACCCCTCCACTTT; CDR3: CASGLAFEQGGRNSPLHF
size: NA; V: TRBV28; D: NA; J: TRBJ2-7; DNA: TGTGCCAGCAGTTTAGGGACTCGGGGTCGAAGGTACGAGCAGTACTTC; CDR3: CASSLGTRGRRYEQYF
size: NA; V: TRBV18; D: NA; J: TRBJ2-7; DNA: TGTGCCAGCTCACCACCCGGGACGGTGACCTACGAGCAGTACTTC; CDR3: CASSPPGTVTYEQYF
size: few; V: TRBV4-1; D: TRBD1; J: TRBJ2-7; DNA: TGCGCCAGCAGCCAAGACGACAGGGGGGAAACCTACGAGCAGTACTTC; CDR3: CASSQDDRGETYEQYF
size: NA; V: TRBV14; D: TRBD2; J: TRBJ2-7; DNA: TGTGCCAGCAGCCCCCTCCGGGATAGCGGGGCATTGGGACACGAGCAGTACTTC; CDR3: CASSPLRDSGALGHEQYF
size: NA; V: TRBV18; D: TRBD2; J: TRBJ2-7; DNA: TGTGCCAGCTCACCCGGGGGACTAGCGGGAGACGAGCAGTACTTC; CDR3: CASSPGGLAGDEQYF
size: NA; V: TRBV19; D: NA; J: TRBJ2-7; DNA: TGTGCCAGTAGGAAAACAGGACAGCCAAACTCCTACGAGCAGTACTTC; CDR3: CASRKTGQPNSYEQYF
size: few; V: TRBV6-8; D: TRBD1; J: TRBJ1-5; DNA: TGTGCCAGCAGTCTTTGGACAGGGGCGCACAATCAGCCCCAGCATTTT; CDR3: CASSLWTGAHNQPQHF
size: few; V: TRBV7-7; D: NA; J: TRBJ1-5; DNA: TGTGCCAGCAGCTTAGCGGGGGGCGCGGGTCAGCCCCAGCATTTT; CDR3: CASSLAGGAGQPQHF
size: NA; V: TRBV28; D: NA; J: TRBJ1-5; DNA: TGTGCCAGCAGTGCCCGGGGAAGTAGGGGCAATCAGCCCCAGCATTTT; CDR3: CASSARGSRGNQPQHF
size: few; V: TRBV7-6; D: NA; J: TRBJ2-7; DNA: TGTGCCAGCAGCTTAGATCTGTCCGGCAGGATCAACGAGCAGTACTTC; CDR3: CASSLDLSGRINEQYF
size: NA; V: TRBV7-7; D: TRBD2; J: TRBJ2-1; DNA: TGTGCCAGCAGCTTGGCCTTCGGGACTAGCTCCTACAATGAGCAGTTCTTC; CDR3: CASSLAFGTSSYNEQFF
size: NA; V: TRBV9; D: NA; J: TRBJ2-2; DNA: TGTGCCAGCAGCGTAGTCTCCACCGGGGAGCTGTTTTTT; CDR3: CASSVVSTGELFF
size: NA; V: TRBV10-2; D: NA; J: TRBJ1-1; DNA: TGCGCCAGCAGTGAGCCGACCCGACAGGTCAAGGTTGAAGCTTTCTTT; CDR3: CASSEPTRQVKVEAFF
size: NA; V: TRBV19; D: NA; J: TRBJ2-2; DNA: TGTGCCAGTAGTATAGTTGAGGGGTCCGGGGAGCTGTTTTTT; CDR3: CASSIVEGSGELFF
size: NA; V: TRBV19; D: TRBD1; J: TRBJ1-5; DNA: TGTGCCAGTAGTATAGGAGCAGGGGGCACTCAGCCCCAGCATTTT; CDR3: CASSIGAGGTQPQHF
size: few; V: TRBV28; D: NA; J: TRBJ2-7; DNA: TGTGCCAGCAATTCTAGGGCCTACGAGCAGTACTTC; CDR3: CASNSRAYEQYF
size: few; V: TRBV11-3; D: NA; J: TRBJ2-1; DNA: TGTGCCAGCAGCTTAGGGGGGTCTCCCTACAATGAGCAGTTCTTC; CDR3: CASSLGGSPYNEQFF
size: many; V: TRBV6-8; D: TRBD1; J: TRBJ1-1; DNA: TGTGCCATCAGCGGAGGACAGGGGAACACTGAAGCTTTCTTT; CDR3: CAISGGQGNTEAFF
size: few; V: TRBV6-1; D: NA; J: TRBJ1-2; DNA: TGTGCCAGCAGTGAAGTCCCGAGGGGCTACACCTTC; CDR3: CASSEVPRGYTF
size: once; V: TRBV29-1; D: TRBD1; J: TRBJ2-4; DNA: TGCAGCGTTGTACGACAGGGGGGAAACATTCAGTACTTC; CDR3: CSVVRQGGNIQYF
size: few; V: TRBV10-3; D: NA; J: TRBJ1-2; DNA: TGTGCCATCAGTGAGCCGTCAAGGGGCGGGTATGGCTACACCTTC; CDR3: CAISEPSRGGYGYTF
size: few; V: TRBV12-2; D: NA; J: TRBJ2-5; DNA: TGTGCCACCTCCAGGACTAGCGGGGAAGAGACCCAGTACTTC; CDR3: CATSRTSGEETQYF
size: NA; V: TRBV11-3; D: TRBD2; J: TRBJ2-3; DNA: TGTGCCAGCAGCCATAGCGGGGGGGCAGATACGCAGTATTTT; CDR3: CASSHSGGADTQYF
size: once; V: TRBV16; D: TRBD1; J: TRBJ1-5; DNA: TGTGCCAGCAGCCAATGGGGCCAGGGGGCAGGTCAGCCCCAGCATTTT; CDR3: CASSQWGQGAGQPQHF
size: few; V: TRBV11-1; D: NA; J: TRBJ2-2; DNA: TGTGCCAGCAGCCCCGTAGGGGGGACCGGGGAGCTGTTTTTT; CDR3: CASSPVGGTGELFF
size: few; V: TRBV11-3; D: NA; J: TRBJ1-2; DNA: TGTGCCAGCAGCTTTGAGGGCGTTGGCTATGGCTACACCTTC; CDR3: CASSFEGVGYGYTF
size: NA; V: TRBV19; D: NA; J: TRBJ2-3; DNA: TGTGCCAGTAGTACCCCTGGAGGGTTGGATACGCAGTATTTT; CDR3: CASSTPGGLDTQYF
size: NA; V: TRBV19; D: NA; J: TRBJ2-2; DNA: TGTGCCAGTAGTCCCAGGGCAGGGCGGAACACCGGGGAGCTGTTTTTT; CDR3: CASSPRAGRNTGELFF